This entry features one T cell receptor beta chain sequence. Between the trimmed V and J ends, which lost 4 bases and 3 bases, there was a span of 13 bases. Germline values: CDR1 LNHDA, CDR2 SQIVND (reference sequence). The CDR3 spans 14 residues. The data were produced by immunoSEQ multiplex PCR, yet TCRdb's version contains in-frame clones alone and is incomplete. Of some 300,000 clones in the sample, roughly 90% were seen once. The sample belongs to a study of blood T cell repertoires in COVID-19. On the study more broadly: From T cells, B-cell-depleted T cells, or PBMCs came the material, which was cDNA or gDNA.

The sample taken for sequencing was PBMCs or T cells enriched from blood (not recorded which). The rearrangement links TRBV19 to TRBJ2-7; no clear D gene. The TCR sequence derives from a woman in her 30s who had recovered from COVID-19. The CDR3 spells CASSTGPADYEQYF. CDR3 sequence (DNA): TGTGCCAGTAGTACAGGTCCGGCCGACTACGAGCAGTACTTC.